The sequence of this T cell receptor (beta chain) was determined in a study of vaccination and CD4 T cells after COVID-19. Study context: Six males and four females, two Hispanic, made up the convalescents. At a median approximately 100 days (range 35 to 161) after diagnosis, post-COVID samples were drawn. Each control was exposed to a CEFX pool, an HIV-1 Nef pool, or no peptide at all.

At the Johns Hopkins FTIC core, DNA taken from cultured CD4+ T cells was sequenced by way of the Oncomine TCR Beta short-read assay. MiXCR was run by TCRdb on the PCR reads, yielding one entry per CDR3 protein. This table holds fewer than 15,000 distinct CDR3 sequences, less than 50% found once. On this clonotype itself: Antigen specificity is unknown.

Regarding treatment: roughly ten-day PBMC culture with coronavirus spike peptide pools or control peptides (ViraFEST assay). PBMCs were cultured at 1.5 million to 2.5 million per well with roughly 10 IU/ml IL-2 and around 10 ug/ml peptide pools. The CDR3 runs 13 residues. Germline V CDR1 and CDR2: MNHNS, SASEGT. Between the trimmed V and J ends, which lost 6 bases and 6 bases, there was a span of 12 bases. The chain links TRBV6-1 to TRBJ1-5, with a possible D match to TRBD1 (5 bases). This receptor was obtained from a human donor who had recovered from COVID-19. The material was CD4+ T cells from blood, cultured in vitro, obtained after SARS-CoV-2 vaccination. In nucleotides, the CDR3 is TGTGCCAGCAGGGCGGCAGGGACTCAGCCCCAGCATTTT. Its protein product is CASRAAGTQPQHF.